This TCR beta chain was retrieved from a study of post-analysis software for immune sequencing data. In the study overall: Multiple sclerosis in the patients followed relapsing-remitting, secondary progressive and progressive-relapsing courses.

General study results and limits: With TRBV5-6, TRBV5-1 and TRBV20-1 included, about five TRBV segments were more frequent in patients than in controls. Samples from one preparation batch, clustered by F measure, grouped strongly together. Significantly lower normalized Chao1 diversity was found in patients with multiple sclerosis relative to controls.

V lost 4 bases and J 5 bases, leaving 10 bases between the germline ends. This CDR3 is 13 amino acids long. CDR1 and CDR2 (germline): SGHRS, YFSETQ. About this clonotype itself: Its antigen is unidentified.

Carried by the TCR beta cDNA libraries were unique molecular identifiers. With about 0.95 to 11 million T cells as the source, roughly 500,000 cDNA molecules resulted. MiXCR, run by TCRdb on the PCR reads, gives a single entry per CDR3 protein. The data contain around 440,000 distinct CDR3 sequences, under 55% of them singletons. V gene TRBV5-1 combines with J gene TRBJ2-1; D ambiguous. Sequencing was done on a sample of blood. The sequence derives from a girl aged 10 to 17 with multiple sclerosis. The CDR3 is CASSGVGNNEQFF. In nucleotides, the CDR3 is TGCGCCAGCAGCGGGGTCGGCAACAATGAGCAGTTCTTC.